A single TCR beta chain is shown here with its context. Authors' analysis steps: The assay estimated nucleated cells by amplifying reference gene primers. Sequenced by immunoSEQ multiplex PCR; TCRdb stores in-frame clones only, minus some. Clone size and V and J calls were adopted from that table, with D and trimming inferred from the DNA. Found here are about 150,000 clones, over 80% of them singletons; the top ten hold over 10%. The data belong to a study of blood T cell repertoires in COVID-19. For the study at large: Acute and convalescent COVID-19 specimens originated in the United States, Italy and Spain. PBMCs, B-cell-depleted T cells, or T cells were the source of the cDNA or gDNA that made up the material.

The V gene's germline CDR1 is LGHNA and CDR2 YSLEER. This CDR3 is 15 amino acids long. Trimming removed 2 bases from V and 1 base from J, with 12 bases in between. This receptor was taken from a man aged 65-85 years who had recovered from COVID-19. Source material: peripheral blood. V and J are TRBV4-3 and TRBJ2-7; TRBD1 might be the D (6 bases). As DNA, the CDR3 is TGCGCCAGCAGCCAAAGTACAGGGTTTTCCTACGAGCAGTACTTC. The encoded protein is CASSQSTGFSYEQYF.